Listed below are T cell receptor beta chains from one sample, sequenced in a study of T cell changes during pregnancy in multiple sclerosis. The repertoire was sequenced with immunoSEQ multiplex PCR; TCRdb's copy has only in-frame clones and lacks some. The sample has under 70,000 clones, 90% to 95% seen once. The material sequenced was peripheral blood, taken after pregnancy. The receptor set was obtained from a female donor in good health, enrolled as a control in a pregnancy study. CDR3s include the opening cysteine and the closing phenylalanine or tryptophan. Fields, in order: V gene, D gene, J gene, clone size, CDR3 DNA, CDR3 protein. A D gene is named only where the DNA matches it firmly. Some rows mark clone size as missing; the rest say once, few, many or name a class of expanded clone.

V: TRBV6-1
D: TRBD1
J: TRBJ1-2
size: -
DNA: TGTGCCAGCAGTCCGGACAGGGCCGGTGGCTACACCTTC
CDR3: CASSPDRAGGYTF

V: TRBV10-3
D: -
J: TRBJ2-2
size: -
DNA: TGTGCCATCCCCGGCGGGGTCGGGCCTAACACCGGGGAGCTGTTTTTT
CDR3: CAIPGGVGPNTGELFF

V: TRBV9
D: -
J: TRBJ1-1
size: -
DNA: TGTGCCAGCAGCGTAGGGCGGATGAACACTGAAGCTTTCTTT
CDR3: CASSVGRMNTEAFF

V: TRBV11-2
D: TRBD2
J: TRBJ2-1
size: -
DNA: TGTGCCAGCAGCCGGCGCGGGGCTAGCGGGGGGGACGAGCAGTTCTTC
CDR3: CASSRRGASGGDEQFF

V: TRBV5-4
D: -
J: TRBJ1-2
size: -
DNA: TGTGCCAGCAGCTTGGATGAGGAGAATGGCTACACCTTC
CDR3: CASSLDEENGYTF

V: TRBV27
D: -
J: TRBJ1-1
size: few
DNA: TGTGCCAGCAGTTTGCAGGGTGCCACTGAAGCTTTCTTT
CDR3: CASSLQGATEAFF

V: TRBV18
D: -
J: TRBJ2-1
size: -
DNA: TGTGCCAGCTCACAGTCGGTGCCGAATGAGCAGTTCTTC
CDR3: CASSQSVPNEQFF

V: TRBV27
D: TRBD2
J: TRBJ2-1
size: once
DNA: TGTGCCAGCGAACCTGCGGGGGGGCCCCACAATGAGCAGTTCTTC
CDR3: CASEPAGGPHNEQFF

V: TRBV10-3
D: -
J: TRBJ2-3
size: -
DNA: TGTGCCATCAGTGAAAGGAGGGCTGGAGATACGCAGTATTTT
CDR3: CAISERRAGDTQYF

V: TRBV2
D: TRBD1
J: TRBJ1-5
size: -
DNA: TGTGCCAGCGTCGCCGAGGACAGGGTTCAGCCCCAGCATTTT
CDR3: CASVAEDRVQPQHF

V: TRBV30
D: TRBD2
J: TRBJ2-7
size: -
DNA: TGTGCCTGGAGCGCGGGACTAAAAAACTACGAGCAGTACTTC
CDR3: CAWSAGLKNYEQYF

V: TRBV7-9
D: -
J: TRBJ1-1
size: -
DNA: TGTGCCAGCAGCCGAGGAGGGATGAACACTGAAGCTTTCTTT
CDR3: CASSRGGMNTEAFF

V: TRBV5-6
D: -
J: TRBJ2-3
size: -
DNA: TGTGCCAGCAGCTTGGCTGTTTCAGATACGCAGTATTTT
CDR3: CASSLAVSDTQYF

V: TRBV7-2
D: -
J: TRBJ1-4
size: -
DNA: TGTGCCAGCAGCTTCGAGACAGGATATAATGAAAAACTGTTTTTT
CDR3: CASSFETGYNEKLFF

V: TRBV19
D: -
J: TRBJ1-1
size: -
DNA: TGTGCCAGTAGTATAGTTAAGAACACTGAAGCTTTCTTT
CDR3: CASSIVKNTEAFF

V: TRBV7-2
D: TRBD2
J: TRBJ2-1
size: -
DNA: TGTGCCAGCAGCGTAGGTGGGACTAGATCCAATGAGCAGTTCTTC
CDR3: CASSVGGTRSNEQFF

V: TRBV7-2
D: -
J: TRBJ1-1
size: once
DNA: TGTGCCAGCAGCGAAGGGGTTGGCACTGAAGCTTTCTTT
CDR3: CASSEGVGTEAFF

V: TRBV2
D: -
J: TRBJ1-4
size: -
DNA: TGTGCCAGCGCGGCCTCAACTAATGAAAAACTGTTTTTT
CDR3: CASAASTNEKLFF

V: TRBV27
D: TRBD1
J: TRBJ2-3
size: -
DNA: TGTGCCAGCAGTCCCCAGATAGGTGGGACAGGGGGGACAGATACGCAGTATTTT
CDR3: CASSPQIGGTGGTDTQYF

V: TRBV2
D: -
J: TRBJ2-1
size: -
DNA: TGTGCCAGCAGTGCACAGACATCCAATGAGCAGTTCTTC
CDR3: CASSAQTSNEQFF

V: TRBV29-1
D: -
J: TRBJ2-2
size: -
DNA: TGCAGCGTTTTGGAGGGGCAGGGTTCCGGGGAGCTGTTTTTT
CDR3: CSVLEGQGSGELFF

V: TRBV7-9
D: -
J: TRBJ1-1
size: -
DNA: TGTGCCAGCAGCTTAAGGCAGGGGCTGAACACTGAAGCTTTCTTT
CDR3: CASSLRQGLNTEAFF

V: TRBV18
D: -
J: TRBJ2-5
size: -
DNA: TGTGCCAGCTCACCACCGGCGACAGAAGAGACCCAGTACTTC
CDR3: CASSPPATEETQYF

V: TRBV5-1
D: TRBD1
J: TRBJ2-3
size: once
DNA: TGCGCCAGCAGCTCTCCGGGACAGGGCACAGATACGCAGTATTTT
CDR3: CASSSPGQGTDTQYF

V: TRBV10-3
D: -
J: TRBJ1-5
size: -
DNA: TGTGCCATCAGTGATCAGGGTGGCAATCAGCCCCAGCATTTT
CDR3: CAISDQGGNQPQHF

V: TRBV7-3
D: -
J: TRBJ2-2
size: -
DNA: TGTGCCAGCAGCTTAAGTGGTACTACCGCGAACACCGGGGAGCTGTTTTTT
CDR3: CASSLSGTTANTGELFF

V: TRBV7-2
D: -
J: TRBJ1-5
size: -
DNA: TGTGCCAGCAGCGGAGGGCAAAGCAATCAGCCCCAGCATTTT
CDR3: CASSGGQSNQPQHF

V: TRBV2
D: -
J: TRBJ1-5
size: -
DNA: TGTGCCAGCAGTGAAGGGTCGGGGGGCAATCAGCCCCAGCATTTT
CDR3: CASSEGSGGNQPQHF

V: TRBV6-5
D: -
J: TRBJ2-7
size: -
DNA: TGTGCCAGCAGTTACGCCCCGGACACCCGAAAGTACTTC
CDR3: CASSYAPDTRKYF

V: TRBV2
D: TRBD1
J: TRBJ2-7
size: -
DNA: TGTGCCAGCCGAGGTGGGGCAGGGGGTATTTTTTCCTACGAGCAGTACTTC
CDR3: CASRGGAGGIFSYEQYF

V: TRBV7-8
D: TRBD2
J: TRBJ2-1
size: -
DNA: TGTGCCAGCAGGCCGATAGCGGGGGGGTACAATGAGCAGTTCTTC
CDR3: CASRPIAGGYNEQFF

V: TRBV2
D: TRBD1
J: TRBJ2-1
size: -
DNA: TGTGCCAGCAGTGAAAAGTGGCAGGGGGCAGGCAATGAGCAGTTCTTC
CDR3: CASSEKWQGAGNEQFF

V: TRBV27
D: -
J: TRBJ2-2
size: once
DNA: TGTGCCAGCACCGATCCCGGGACACTTTACACCGGGGAGCTGTTTTTT
CDR3: CASTDPGTLYTGELFF